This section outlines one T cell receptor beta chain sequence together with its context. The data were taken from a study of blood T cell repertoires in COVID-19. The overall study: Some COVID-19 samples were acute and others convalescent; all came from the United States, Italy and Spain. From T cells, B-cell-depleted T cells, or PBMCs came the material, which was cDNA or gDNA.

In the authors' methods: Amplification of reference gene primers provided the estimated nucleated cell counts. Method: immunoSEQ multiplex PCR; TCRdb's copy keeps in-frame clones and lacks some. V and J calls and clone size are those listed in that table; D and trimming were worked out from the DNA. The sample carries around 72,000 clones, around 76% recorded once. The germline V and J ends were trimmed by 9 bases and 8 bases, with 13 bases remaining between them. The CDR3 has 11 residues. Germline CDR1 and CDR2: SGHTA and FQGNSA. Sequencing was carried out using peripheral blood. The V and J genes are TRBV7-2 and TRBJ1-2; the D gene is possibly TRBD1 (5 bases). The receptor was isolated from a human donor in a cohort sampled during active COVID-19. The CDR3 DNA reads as TGTGCCAGTCGTAGCGGGGACGGCTACACCTTC. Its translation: CASRSGDGYTF.